This T cell receptor (beta chain) was documented in a study of T cell changes during pregnancy in multiple sclerosis. The CDR3 sequence is 17 residues long. Germline CDR1 is LGHNA and CDR2 is YSLEER. V gave up 3 bases and J gave up 8 bases; unmatched junction bases: 12. Clones were sequenced by immunoSEQ multiplex PCR, and TCRdb holds only the in-frame ones, with some missing. The table lists 50,000 or so clones, roughly nine tenths of them singletons, with around 0.4% in the top ten. The rearrangement joins TRBV4-3 to TRBJ2-1, with 11 bases matching TRBD1. The specimen comprised CD4+ T cells from peripheral blood mononuclear cells, sampled before pregnancy. The origin of this receptor is a female donor with multiple sclerosis, enrolled in a pregnancy study. The CDR3 nucleotides are TGCGCCAGCAGCCAGTATACCGGGACAGGGGGTGTGTATGAGCAGTTCTTC. This codes for CASSQYTGTGGVYEQFF.